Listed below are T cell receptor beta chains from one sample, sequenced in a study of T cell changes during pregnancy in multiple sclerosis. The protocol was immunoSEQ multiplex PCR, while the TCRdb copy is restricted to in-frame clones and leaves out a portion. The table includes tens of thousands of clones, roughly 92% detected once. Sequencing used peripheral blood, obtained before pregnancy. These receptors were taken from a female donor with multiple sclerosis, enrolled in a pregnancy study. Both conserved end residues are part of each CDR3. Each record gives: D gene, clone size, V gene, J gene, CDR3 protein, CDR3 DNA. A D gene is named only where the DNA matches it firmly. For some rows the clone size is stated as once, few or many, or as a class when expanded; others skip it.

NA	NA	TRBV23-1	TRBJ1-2	CASSQVPGDYGYTF	TGCGCCAGCAGTCAAGTGCCGGGGGACTATGGCTACACCTTC
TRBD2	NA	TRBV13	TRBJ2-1	CASSRGYGRAEGNEQFF	TGTGCCAGCAGCCGGGGGTACGGGAGGGCCGAGGGGAATGAGCAGTTCTTC
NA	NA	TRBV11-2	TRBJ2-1	CASSLVGGEQFF	TGTGCCAGCAGCTTAGTTGGGGGCGAGCAGTTCTTC
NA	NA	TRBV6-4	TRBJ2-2	CASKDSAPTGELFF	TGTGCCAGCAAGGACAGTGCCCCCACCGGGGAGCTGTTTTTT
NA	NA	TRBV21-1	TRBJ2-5	CASSSGLGETQYF	TGTGCCAGCAGCTCAGGGTTGGGAGAGACCCAGTACTTC
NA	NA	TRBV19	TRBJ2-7	CASRRKEQGWYEQYF	TGTGCCAGTAGGAGGAAAGAGCAGGGATGGTACGAGCAGTACTTC
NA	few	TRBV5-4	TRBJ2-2	CASSSRATGELFF	TGTGCCAGCAGCTCGAGAGCCACCGGGGAGCTGTTTTTT
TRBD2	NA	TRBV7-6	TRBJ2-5	CASSLAELAGGETQYF	TGTGCCAGCAGCTTAGCGGAACTAGCGGGAGGGGAGACCCAGTACTTC
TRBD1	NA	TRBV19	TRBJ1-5	CASNQPGTASGQPQHF	TGTGCCAGTAATCAGCCCGGGACAGCTAGTGGTCAGCCCCAGCATTTT
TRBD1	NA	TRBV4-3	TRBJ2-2	CASSQEQGANTGELFF	TGCGCCAGCAGCCAAGAACAGGGGGCGAACACCGGGGAGCTGTTTTTT
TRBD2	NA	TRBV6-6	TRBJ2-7	CASSYASGPSYEQYF	TGTGCCAGCAGTTACGCTAGCGGGCCATCCTACGAGCAGTACTTC
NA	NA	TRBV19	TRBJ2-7	CASSSTTRGEQYF	TGTGCCAGTAGTAGCACCACGCGGGGCGAGCAGTACTTC
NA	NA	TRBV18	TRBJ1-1	CASSLLPGSDTEAFF	TGTGCCAGCTCACTGTTACCGGGATCGGACACTGAAGCTTTCTTT
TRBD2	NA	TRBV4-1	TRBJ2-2	CASSNRLAGGTGELFF	TGCGCCAGCAGTAATCGACTAGCGGGAGGCACCGGGGAGCTGTTTTTT
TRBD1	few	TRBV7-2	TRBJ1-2	CASSKNRDREGYTF	TGTGCCAGCAGTAAAAACCGGGACAGGGAAGGCTACACCTTC
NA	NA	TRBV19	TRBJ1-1	CASSLVDTVGTEAFF	TGTGCCAGTAGTCTCGTGGACACTGTCGGCACTGAAGCTTTCTTT
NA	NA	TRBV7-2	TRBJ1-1	CASSDYRSTEAFF	TGTGCCAGCAGCGACTACCGATCCACTGAAGCTTTCTTT